What follows is one T cell receptor beta chain and its context. The CDR3 totals 14 residues. The germline gives CDR1 MDHEN, CDR2 SYDVKM. With V trimmed by 10 bases and J by 5 bases, 10 bases remained unmatched. The data are from a study of blood T cell repertoires in COVID-19. At the level of the study: Collection of acute and convalescent COVID-19 samples took place in the United States, Italy and Spain. The analysed material was cDNA or gDNA that came from T cells, B-cell-depleted T cells, or PBMCs.

Original processing notes: Using reference gene primer amplification, nucleated cell counts were estimated. The data were produced by immunoSEQ multiplex PCR, yet TCRdb's version contains in-frame clones alone and is incomplete. V, J and clone size reflect that table, while D and trimming were determined from the DNA. The sample has about 140,000 clones, 70% to 85% seen once; the top ten hold roughly 3.6%. The rearrangement links TRBV28 to TRBJ2-3; 9 nucleotides align to TRBD2. The TCR sequence derives from a man aged 60 to 69 with acute or convalescent COVID-19. Input material: peripheral blood. CDR3 DNA: TGTGCCACCGCTAGGACTAGCGAGGGAGATACGCAGTATTTT. Amino acid sequence: CATARTSEGDTQYF.